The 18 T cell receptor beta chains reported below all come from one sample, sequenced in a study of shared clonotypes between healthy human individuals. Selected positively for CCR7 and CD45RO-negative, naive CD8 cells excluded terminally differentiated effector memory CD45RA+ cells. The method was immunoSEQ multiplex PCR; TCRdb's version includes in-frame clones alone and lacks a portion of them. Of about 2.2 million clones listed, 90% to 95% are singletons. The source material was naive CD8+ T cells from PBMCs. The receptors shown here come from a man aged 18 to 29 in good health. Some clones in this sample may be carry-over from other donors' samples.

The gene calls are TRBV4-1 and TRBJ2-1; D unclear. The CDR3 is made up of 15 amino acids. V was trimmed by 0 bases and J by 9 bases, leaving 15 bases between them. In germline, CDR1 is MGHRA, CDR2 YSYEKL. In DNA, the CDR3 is TGCGCCAGCAGCCAAGATCGATGGCTATTCCCTGAGCAGTTCTTC. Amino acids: CASSQDRWLFPEQFF.

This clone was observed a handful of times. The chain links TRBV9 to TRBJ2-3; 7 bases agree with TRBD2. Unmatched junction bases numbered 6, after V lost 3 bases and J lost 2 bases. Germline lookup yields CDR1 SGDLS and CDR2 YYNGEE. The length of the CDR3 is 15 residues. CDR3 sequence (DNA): TGTGCCAGCAGCGCACAGCGGGACCTCACAGATACGCAGTATTTT. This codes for CASSAQRDLTDTQYF.

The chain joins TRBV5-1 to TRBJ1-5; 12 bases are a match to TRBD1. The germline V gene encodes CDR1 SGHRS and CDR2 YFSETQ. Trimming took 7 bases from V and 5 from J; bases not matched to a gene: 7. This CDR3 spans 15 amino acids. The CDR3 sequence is CASLRDRGPDQPQHF. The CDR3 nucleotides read TGCGCCAGCCTCCGGGACAGGGGGCCGGATCAGCCCCAGCATTTT.

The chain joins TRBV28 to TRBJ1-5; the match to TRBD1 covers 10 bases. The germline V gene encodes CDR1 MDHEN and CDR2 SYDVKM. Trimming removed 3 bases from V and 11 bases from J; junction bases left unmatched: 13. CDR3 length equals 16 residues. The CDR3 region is CASSLLSGTGVWSQHF. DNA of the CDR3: TGTGCCAGCAGTTTGCTATCCGGGACAGGGGTATGGTCCCAGCATTTT.

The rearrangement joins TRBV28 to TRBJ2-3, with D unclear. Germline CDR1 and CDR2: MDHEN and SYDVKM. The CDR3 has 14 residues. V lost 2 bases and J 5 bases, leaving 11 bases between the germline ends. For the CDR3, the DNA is TGTGCCAGCAGTTTAGACCTAAGAGGAGATACGCAGTATTTT. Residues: CASSLDLRGDTQYF.

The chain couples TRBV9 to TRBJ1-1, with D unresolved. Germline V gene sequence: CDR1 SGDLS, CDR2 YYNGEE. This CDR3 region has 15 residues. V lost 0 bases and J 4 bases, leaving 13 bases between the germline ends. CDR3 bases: TGTGCCAGCAGCGTAGTGTCGGTGTTTGGCACTGAAGCTTTCTTT. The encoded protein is CASSVVSVFGTEAFF.

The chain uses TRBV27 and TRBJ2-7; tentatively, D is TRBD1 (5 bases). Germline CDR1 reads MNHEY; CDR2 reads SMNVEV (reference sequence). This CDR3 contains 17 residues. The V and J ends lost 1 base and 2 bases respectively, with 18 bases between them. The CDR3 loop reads CASSLFGRALRTYEQYF. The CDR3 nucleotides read TGTGCCAGCAGTTTATTTGGCAGGGCCCTACGAACCTACGAGCAGTACTTC.

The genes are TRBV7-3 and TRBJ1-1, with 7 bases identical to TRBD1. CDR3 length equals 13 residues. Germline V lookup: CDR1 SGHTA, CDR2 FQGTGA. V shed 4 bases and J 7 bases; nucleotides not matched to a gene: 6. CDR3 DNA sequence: TGTGCCAGCAGCTGGTACCGGGACAGTGAAGCTTTCTTT. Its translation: CASSWYRDSEAFF.

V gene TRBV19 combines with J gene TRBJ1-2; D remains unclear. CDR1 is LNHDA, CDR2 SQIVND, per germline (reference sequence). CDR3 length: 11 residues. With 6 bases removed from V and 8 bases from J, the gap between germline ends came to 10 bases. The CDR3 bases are TGTGCCAGTAGGAGGAGGACCGGCTACACCTTC. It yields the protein CASRRRTGYTF.

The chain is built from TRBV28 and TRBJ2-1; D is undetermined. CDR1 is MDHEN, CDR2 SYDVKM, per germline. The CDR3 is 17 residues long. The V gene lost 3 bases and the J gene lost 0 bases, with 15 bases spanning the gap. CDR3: CASSLFRIPSSYNEQFF. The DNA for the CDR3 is TGTGCCAGCAGTTTGTTTCGAATCCCGAGCTCCTACAATGAGCAGTTCTTC. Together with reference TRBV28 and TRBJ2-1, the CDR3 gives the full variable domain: DVKVTQSSRYLVKRTGEKVFLECVQDMDHENMFWYRQDPGLGLRLIYFSYDVKMKEKGDIPEGYSVSREKKERFSLILESASTNQTSMYLCASSLFRIPSSYNEQFFGPGTRLTVL.

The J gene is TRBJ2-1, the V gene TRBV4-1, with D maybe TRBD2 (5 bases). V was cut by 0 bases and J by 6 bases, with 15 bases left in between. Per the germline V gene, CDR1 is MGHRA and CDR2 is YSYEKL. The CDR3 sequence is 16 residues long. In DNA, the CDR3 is TGCGCCAGCAGCCAAGAGGGGAGCGCAACGCCCAATGAGCAGTTCTTC. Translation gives CASSQEGSATPNEQFF.

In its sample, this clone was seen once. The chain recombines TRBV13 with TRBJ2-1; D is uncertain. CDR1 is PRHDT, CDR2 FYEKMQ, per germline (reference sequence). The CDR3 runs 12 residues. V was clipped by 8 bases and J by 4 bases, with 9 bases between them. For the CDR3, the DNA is TGTGCCAGCGCCGTTAATTACAATGAGCAGTTCTTC. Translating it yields CASAVNYNEQFF.

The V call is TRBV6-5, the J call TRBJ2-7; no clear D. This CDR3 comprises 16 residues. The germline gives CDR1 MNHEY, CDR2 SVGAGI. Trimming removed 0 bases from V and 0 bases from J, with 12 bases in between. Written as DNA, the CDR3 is TGTGCCAGCAGTTACTCGAGGCAGCAACTCTCCTACGAGCAGTACTTC. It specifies CASSYSRQQLSYEQYF.

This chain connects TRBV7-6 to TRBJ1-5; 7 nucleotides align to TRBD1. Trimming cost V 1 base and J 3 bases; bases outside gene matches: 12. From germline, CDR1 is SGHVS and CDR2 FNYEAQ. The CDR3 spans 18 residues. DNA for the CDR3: TGTGCCAGCAGCTTAGGAAAGGTGCCTGGACAGGCCAATCAGCCCCAGCATTTT. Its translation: CASSLGKVPGQANQPQHF.

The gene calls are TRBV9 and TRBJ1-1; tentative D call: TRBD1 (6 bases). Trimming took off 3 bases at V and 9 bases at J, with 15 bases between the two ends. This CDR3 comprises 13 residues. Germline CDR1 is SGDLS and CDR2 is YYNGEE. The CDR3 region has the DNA TGTGCCAGCAGCGGCCCGACAGGCCCCCAAGCTTTCTTT. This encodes CASSGPTGPQAFF. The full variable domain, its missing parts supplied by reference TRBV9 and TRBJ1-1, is DSGVTQTPKHLITATGQRVTLRCSPRSGDLSVYWYQQSLDQGLQFLIQYYNGEERAKGNILERFSAQQFPDLHSELNLSSLELGDSALYFCASSGPTGPQAFFGQGTRLTVV.

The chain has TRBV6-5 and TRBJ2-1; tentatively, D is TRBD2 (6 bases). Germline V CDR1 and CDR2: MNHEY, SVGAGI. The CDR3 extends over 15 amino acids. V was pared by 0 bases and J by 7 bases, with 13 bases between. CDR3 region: CASSYSTGVINEQFF. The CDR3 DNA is TGTGCCAGCAGTTACTCGACGGGAGTAATTAATGAGCAGTTCTTC.

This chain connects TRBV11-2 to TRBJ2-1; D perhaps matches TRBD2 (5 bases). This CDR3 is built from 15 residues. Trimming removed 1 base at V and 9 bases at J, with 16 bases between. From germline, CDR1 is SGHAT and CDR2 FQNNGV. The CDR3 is CASSLVWVGNSEQFF. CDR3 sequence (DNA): TGTGCCAGCAGCTTAGTATGGGTCGGGAACAGTGAGCAGTTCTTC. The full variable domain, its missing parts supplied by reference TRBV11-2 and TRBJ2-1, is EAGVAQSPRYKIIEKRQSVAFWCNPISGHATLYWYQQILGQGPKLLIQFQNNGVVDDSQLPKDRFSAERLKGVDSTLKIQPAKLEDSAVYLCASSLVWVGNSEQFFGPGTRLTVL.

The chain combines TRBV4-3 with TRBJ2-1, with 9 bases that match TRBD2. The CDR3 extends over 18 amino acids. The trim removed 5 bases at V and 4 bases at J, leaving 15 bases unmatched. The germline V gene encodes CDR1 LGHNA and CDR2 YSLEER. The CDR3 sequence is CASSSVELGREGYNEQFF. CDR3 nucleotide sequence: TGCGCCAGCAGCTCCGTAGAGCTCGGGCGGGAGGGATACAATGAGCAGTTCTTC.